This T cell receptor beta chain appears in the sequencing data of a study of shared clonotypes between healthy human individuals. The V gene's germline CDR1 is SEHNR and CDR2 FQNEAQ (reference sequence). There are 15 residues in the CDR3. Trimming stripped 4 bases from V and 1 base from J, with 11 bases between. The naive CD8 fraction comprised CD45RO-negative cells positively selected for CCR7 and excluded terminally differentiated effector memory CD45RA+ cells. How the authors handled the data: Because ImmunoSEQ provided only junction sequences with no quality scores, the filtering differed. TCRdb's table, derived via immunoSEQ multiplex PCR, lists solely in-frame clones and lacks some. The V and J calls and clone size are taken from that table; D and trimming were inferred from the DNA. This table has around 1.9 million clones, roughly 95% appearing once.

The sample comprised naive CD8+ T cells from PBMCs. The chain is built from TRBV7-9 and TRBJ2-1; D is perhaps TRBD1 (6 bases). This sequence originates from a man in his late teens or twenties in good health. Some clones in this sample may be carry-over from other donors' samples. CDR3 region: CASSYRAGSYNEQFF. In nucleotides, the CDR3 is TGTGCCAGCAGCTACAGGGCGGGTTCCTACAATGAGCAGTTCTTC.